This TCR beta chain was observed in a study of blood T cell repertoires in COVID-19. In the study overall: T cells, B-cell-depleted T cells, or PBMCs supplied cDNA or gDNA.

This CDR3 is 17 amino acids long. Looked up from germline, CDR1 is SGHVS and CDR2 is FQNEAQ. J gave up 5 bases and V 6 bases, and 17 bases lay outside the gene matches. Original handling: Cell counts per sample came from amplifying reference gene primers. Measured with immunoSEQ multiplex PCR; TCRdb has only the in-frame clones, and not every one. The DNA was the basis for D and trimming; V, J and clone size are from that table. The sample contains roughly 90,000 clones, roughly 90% of which appear only once. The sequence was obtained from a human donor with active COVID-19. The donor label of this sample is uncertain. Sequencing was carried out using peripheral blood. The V gene is TRBV7-8, the J gene TRBJ2-5; 8 bases agree with TRBD1. This chain's CDR3 is CASRHQGAALLGETQYF. CDR3 nucleotides: TGTGCCAGCAGGCACCAGGGGGCCGCATTACTTGGGGAGACCCAGTACTTC.